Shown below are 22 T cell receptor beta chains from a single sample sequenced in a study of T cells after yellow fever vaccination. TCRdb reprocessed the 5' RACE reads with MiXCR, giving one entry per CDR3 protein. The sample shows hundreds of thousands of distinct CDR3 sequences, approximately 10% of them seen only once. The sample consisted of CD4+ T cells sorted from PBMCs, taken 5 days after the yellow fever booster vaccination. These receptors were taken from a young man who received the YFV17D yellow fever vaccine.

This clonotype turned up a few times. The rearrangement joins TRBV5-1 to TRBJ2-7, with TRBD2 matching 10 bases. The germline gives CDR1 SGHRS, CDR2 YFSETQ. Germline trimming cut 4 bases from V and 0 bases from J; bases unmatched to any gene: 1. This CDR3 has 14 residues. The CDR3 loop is CASSPSGSSYEQYF. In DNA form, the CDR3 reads TGCGCCAGCAGCCCTAGCGGGAGCTCCTACGAGCAGTACTTC.

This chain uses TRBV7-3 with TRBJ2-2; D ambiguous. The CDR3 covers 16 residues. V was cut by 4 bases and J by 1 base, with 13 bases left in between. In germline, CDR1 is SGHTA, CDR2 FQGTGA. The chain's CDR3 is CASSSLGTQNTGELFF. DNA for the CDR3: TGTGCCAGCAGCTCCCTAGGAACCCAGAACACCGGGGAGCTGTTTTTT.

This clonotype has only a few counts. In DNA, the CDR3 is TGTGCCAGCTCAATTTCTGAGGGTCAAAACATTCAGTACTTC. Its translation: CASSISEGQNIQYF. This sequence joins TRBV18 and TRBJ2-4, with TRBD2 as a possible D gene (5 bases). CDR1 and CDR2 (germline): KGHSH, LQKENI. V lost 5 bases and J 5 bases, leaving 13 bases between the germline ends. The CDR3 runs 14 residues.

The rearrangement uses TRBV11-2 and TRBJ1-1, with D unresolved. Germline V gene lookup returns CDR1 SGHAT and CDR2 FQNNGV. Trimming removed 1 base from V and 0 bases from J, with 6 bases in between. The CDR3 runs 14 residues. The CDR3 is CASSLVSLNTEAFF. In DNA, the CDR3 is TGTGCCAGCAGCTTAGTGTCGTTGAACACTGAAGCTTTCTTT.

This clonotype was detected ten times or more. This CDR3 reads CASSFIRGRGTEAFF. The DNA of the CDR3 is TGTGCCAGCAGTTTCATTCGAGGCAGGGGGACTGAAGCTTTCTTT. V usage is TRBV12-3 or TRBV12-4 and J usage is TRBJ1-1; 7 bases fit TRBD1. V was pared by 3 bases and J by 5 bases, with 9 bases of the junction left unmatched. CDR3 length: 15 amino acids.

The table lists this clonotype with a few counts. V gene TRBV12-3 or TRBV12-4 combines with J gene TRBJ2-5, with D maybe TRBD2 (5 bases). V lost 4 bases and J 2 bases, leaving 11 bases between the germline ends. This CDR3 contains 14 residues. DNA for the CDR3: TGTGCCAGCAGTTCGCCTACTAGGCAAGAGACCCAGTACTTC. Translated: CASSSPTRQETQYF.

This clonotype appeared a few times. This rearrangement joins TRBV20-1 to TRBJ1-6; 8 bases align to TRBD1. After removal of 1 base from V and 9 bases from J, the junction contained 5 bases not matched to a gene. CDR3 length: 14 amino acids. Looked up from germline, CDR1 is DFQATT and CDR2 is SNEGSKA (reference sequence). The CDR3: CSARGRTGSSPLHF. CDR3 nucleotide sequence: TGCAGTGCTAGAGGCCGGACAGGGAGTTCACCCCTCCACTTT.

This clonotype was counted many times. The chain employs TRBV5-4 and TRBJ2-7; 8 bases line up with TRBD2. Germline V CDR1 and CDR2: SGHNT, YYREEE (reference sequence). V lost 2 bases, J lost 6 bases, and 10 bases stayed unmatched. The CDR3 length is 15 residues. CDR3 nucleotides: TGTGCCAGCAGCTTACATCCCGGGACTAGAGGCGAGCAGTACGTC. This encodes CASSLHPGTRGEQYV.

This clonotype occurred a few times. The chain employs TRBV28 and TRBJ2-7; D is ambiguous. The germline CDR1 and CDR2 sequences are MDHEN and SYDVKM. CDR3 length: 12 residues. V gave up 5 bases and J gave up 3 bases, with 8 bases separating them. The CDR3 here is CASSRRGYEQYV. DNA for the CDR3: TGTGCCAGCAGTAGGCGAGGCTACGAGCAGTACGTC.

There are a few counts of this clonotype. CDR3 residues: CASVWGLGNTEAFF. In nucleotides, the CDR3 is TGTGCCAGCGTCTGGGGGCTGGGGAACACTGAAGCTTTCTTT. V and J are TRBV7-2 and TRBJ1-1; maybe TRBD1 (6 bases). The germline V and J ends were trimmed by 8 bases and 1 base, with 14 bases remaining between them. This CDR3 has 14 residues. CDR1 is SGHTA, CDR2 FQGNSA, per germline.

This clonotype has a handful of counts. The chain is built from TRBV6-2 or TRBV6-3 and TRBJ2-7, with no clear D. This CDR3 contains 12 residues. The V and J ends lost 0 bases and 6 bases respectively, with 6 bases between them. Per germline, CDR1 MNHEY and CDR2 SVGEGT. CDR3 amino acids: CASSYSNSEQYV. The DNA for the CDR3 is TGTGCCAGCAGTTACTCGAACTCCGAGCAGTACGTC.

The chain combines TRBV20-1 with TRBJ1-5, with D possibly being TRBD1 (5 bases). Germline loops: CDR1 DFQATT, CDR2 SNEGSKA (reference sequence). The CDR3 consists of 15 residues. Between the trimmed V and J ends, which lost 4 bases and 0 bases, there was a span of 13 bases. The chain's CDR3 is CSAINRRNSNQPQHF. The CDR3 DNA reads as TGCAGTGCTATAAACAGGCGTAATAGCAATCAGCCCCAGCATTTT.

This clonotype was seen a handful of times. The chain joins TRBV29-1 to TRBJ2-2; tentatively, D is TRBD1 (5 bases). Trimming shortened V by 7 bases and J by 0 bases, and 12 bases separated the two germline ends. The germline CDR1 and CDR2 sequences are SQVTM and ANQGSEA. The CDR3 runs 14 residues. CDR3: CSARAQPNTGELFF. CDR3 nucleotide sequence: TGCAGCGCCAGGGCCCAACCGAACACCGGGGAGCTGTTTTTT.

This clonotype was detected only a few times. CDR3 region: CASSEEGPTYNEQFF. The CDR3 bases are TGTGCCAGCAGTGAAGAGGGGCCGACCTACAATGAGCAGTTCTTC. The chain combines TRBV6-1 with TRBJ2-1, with D tentatively TRBD1 (5 bases). Germline CDR1 MNHNS, CDR2 SASEGT. The CDR3 has 15 residues. The germline V and J ends were trimmed by 1 base and 2 bases, with 9 bases remaining between them.

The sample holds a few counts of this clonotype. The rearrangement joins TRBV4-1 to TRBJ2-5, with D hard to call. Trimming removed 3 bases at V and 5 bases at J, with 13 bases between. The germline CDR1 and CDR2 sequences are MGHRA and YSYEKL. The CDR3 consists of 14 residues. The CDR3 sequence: CASSQAVVAETQYF. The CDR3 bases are TGCGCCAGCAGCCAGGCTGTCGTGGCCGAGACCCAGTACTTC.

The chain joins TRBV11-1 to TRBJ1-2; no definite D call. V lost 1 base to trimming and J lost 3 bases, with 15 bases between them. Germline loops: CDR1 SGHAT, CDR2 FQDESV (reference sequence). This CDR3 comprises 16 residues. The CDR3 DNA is TGTGCCAGCAGCTTAGAGGTCGGGAGGAGCGACTATGGCTACACCTTC. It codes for CASSLEVGRSDYGYTF.

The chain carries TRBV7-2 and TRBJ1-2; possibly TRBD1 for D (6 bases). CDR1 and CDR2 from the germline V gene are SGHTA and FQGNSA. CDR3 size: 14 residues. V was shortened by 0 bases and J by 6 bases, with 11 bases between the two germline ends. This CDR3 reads CASSLARTEHGYTF. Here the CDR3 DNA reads TGTGCCAGCAGCTTAGCGAGGACAGAACATGGCTACACCTTC. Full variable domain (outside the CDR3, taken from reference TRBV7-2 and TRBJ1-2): GAGVSQSPSNKVTEKGKDVELRCDPISGHTALYWYRQSLGQGLEFLIYFQGNSAPDKSGLPSDRFSAERTGGSVSTLTIQRTQQEDSAVYLCASSLARTEHGYTFGSGTRLTVV.

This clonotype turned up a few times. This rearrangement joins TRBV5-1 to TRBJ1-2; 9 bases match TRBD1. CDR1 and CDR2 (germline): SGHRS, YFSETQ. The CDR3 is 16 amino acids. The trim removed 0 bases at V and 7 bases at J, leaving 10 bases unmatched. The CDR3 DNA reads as TGCGCCAGCAGCTTGGAACTGGGACAGGGAGCTGTTGGCTACACCTTC. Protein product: CASSLELGQGAVGYTF.

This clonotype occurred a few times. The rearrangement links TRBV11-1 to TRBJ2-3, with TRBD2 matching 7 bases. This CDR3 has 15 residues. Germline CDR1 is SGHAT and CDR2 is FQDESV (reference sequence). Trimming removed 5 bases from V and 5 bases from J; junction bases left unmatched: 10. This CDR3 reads CASSRRRGGGDTQYF. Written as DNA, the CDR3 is TGTGCCAGCAGCCGGAGGCGCGGGGGAGGAGATACGCAGTATTTT. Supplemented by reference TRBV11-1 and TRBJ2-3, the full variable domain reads EAEVAQSPRYKITEKSQAVAFWCDPISGHATLYWYRQILGQGPELLVQFQDESVVDDSQLPKDRFSAERLKGVDSTLKIQPAELGDSAMYLCASSRRRGGGDTQYFGPGTRLTVL.

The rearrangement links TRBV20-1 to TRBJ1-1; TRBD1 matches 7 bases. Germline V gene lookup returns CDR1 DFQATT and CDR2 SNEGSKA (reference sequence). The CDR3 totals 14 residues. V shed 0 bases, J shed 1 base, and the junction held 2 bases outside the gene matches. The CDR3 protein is CSAREGTENTEAFF. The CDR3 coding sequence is TGCAGTGCTAGAGAAGGGACAGAGAACACTGAAGCTTTCTTT.

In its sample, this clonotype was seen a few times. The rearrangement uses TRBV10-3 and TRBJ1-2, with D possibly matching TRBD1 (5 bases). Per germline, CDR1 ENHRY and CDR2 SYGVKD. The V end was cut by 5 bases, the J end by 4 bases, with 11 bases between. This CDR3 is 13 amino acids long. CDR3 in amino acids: CAISPGPRYGYTF. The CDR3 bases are TGTGCCATCAGTCCGGGACCACGCTATGGCTACACCTTC.

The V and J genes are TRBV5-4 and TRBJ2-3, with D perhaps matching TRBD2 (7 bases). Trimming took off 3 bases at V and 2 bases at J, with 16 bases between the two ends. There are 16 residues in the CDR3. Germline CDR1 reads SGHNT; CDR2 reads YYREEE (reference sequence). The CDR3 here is CASSSNLRGATDTQYF. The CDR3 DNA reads TGTGCCAGCAGCTCCAATCTTCGGGGGGCCACAGATACGCAGTATTTT. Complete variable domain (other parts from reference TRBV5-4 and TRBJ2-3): ETGVTQSPTHLIKTRGQQVTLRCSSQSGHNTVSWYQQALGQGPQFIFQYYREEENGRGNFPPRFSGLQFPNYSSELNVNALELDDSALYLCASSSNLRGATDTQYFGPGTRLTVL.